This passage covers 30 T cell receptor beta chains from one sample sequenced in a study of molecular identifiers for immune sequencing clone quantification. MiXCR, run by TCRdb on the PCR reads, gives a single entry per CDR3 protein. The repertoire holds tens of thousands of distinct CDR3 sequences, with around 27% as singletons. The specimen was naive CD8+ T cells from blood, with Jurkat cell RNA spiked in. Subset described: FACS-sorted CD8+CD4-CCR7+CD45RA+ naive T cells. These receptors were collected from a human donor in good health. Some libraries in this study had Jurkat cell RNA spiked in.

This clonotype has a handful of counts. CDR3 sequence (DNA): TGCAGCGTTGAGTTGTGGGTAGGGGACACCGGGGAGCTGTTTTTT. Protein: CSVELWVGDTGELFF. V usage is TRBV29-1 and J usage is TRBJ2-2, with D perhaps TRBD1 (5 bases). Trimming pared 3 bases from V and 3 bases from J, leaving 14 bases between. CDR1 and CDR2 from the germline V gene are SQVTM and ANQGSEA. The length of the CDR3 is 15 residues.

This clonotype was seen a handful of times. This rearrangement joins TRBV19 to TRBJ2-7; possibly TRBD1 for D (6 bases). Germline CDR1 and CDR2: LNHDA and SQIVND (reference sequence). The V end lost 2 bases, the J end lost 2 bases, and 13 bases lay between the germline ends. CDR3 length: 15 amino acids. The CDR3 bases are TGTGCCAGTAGTATACCAGGGGCCCTCACCTACGAGCAGTACTTC. This translates into CASSIPGALTYEQYF.

This clonotype was detected a few times. This chain uses TRBV27 with TRBJ2-7; TRBD2 matches 9 bases. CDR3 length: 14 residues. The J segment lost 3 bases and the V segment lost 3 bases, leaving 3 bases of the junction unmatched. Germline CDR1 MNHEY, CDR2 SMNVEV (reference sequence). CDR3 residues: CASSFSGRVYEQYF. CDR3 in DNA: TGTGCCAGCAGTTTTAGCGGGAGAGTCTACGAGCAGTACTTC.

This clonotype came up a few times. The conserved closing phenylalanine or tryptophan is absent in this CDR3, likely reflecting a read error. The chain is built from TRBV6-5 and TRBJ2-3; D may be TRBD1 or TRBD2 (5 bases each). Germline V lookup: CDR1 MNHEY, CDR2 SVGAGI. The V end lost 4 bases, the J end lost 0 bases, and 14 bases lay between the germline ends. This CDR3 is built from 16 residues. The CDR3: CASSSVGGRSTDTQYI. The CDR3 DNA follows: TGTGCCAGCAGTTCCGTTGGGGGACGGAGCACAGATACGCAGTATATT.

This clonotype was found a few times. The chain uses TRBV3-1 and TRBJ2-7; TRBD2 might be the D (5 bases). There are 15 residues in the CDR3. The germline gives CDR1 LGHDT, CDR2 YNNKEL (reference sequence). Trimming took off 0 bases at V and 9 bases at J, with 18 bases between the two ends. CDR3 sequence: CASSQDEGLLNVQYF. The CDR3 nucleotides are TGTGCCAGCAGCCAAGATGAAGGACTGCTCAACGTGCAGTACTTC.

In its sample, this clonotype was seen many times. The rearrangement joins TRBV20-1 to TRBJ2-5, with a tentative D call TRBD2 (5 bases). This CDR3 spans 14 amino acids. Looked up from germline, CDR1 is DFQATT and CDR2 is SNEGSKA (reference sequence). Trimming cost V 3 bases and J 4 bases, with 15 bases left between them. In DNA form, the CDR3 reads TGCAGTGCTAGTGTCGAAGTGGCGGGAGAGACCCAGTACTTC. It encodes CSASVEVAGETQYF.

A word on this clonotype: A read error is possible here, since a much larger clone lies one base away. V and J are TRBV30 and TRBJ2-7, with 7 bases matching TRBD1. The trim removed 3 bases at V and 4 bases at J, leaving 3 bases unmatched. Germline V lookup: CDR1 GTSNPN, CDR2 SVGIG (reference sequence). The CDR3 has 12 amino acids. The CDR3 loop reads CAWSPTGYEQYF. The CDR3 region has the DNA TGTGCCTGGAGCCCGACAGGGTACGAGCAGTACTTC.

The chain carries TRBV12-3 or TRBV12-4 and TRBJ2-5, with D possibly TRBD2 on 5 matching bases. V gave up 5 bases and J gave up 5 bases, with 12 bases separating them. The CDR3 runs 13 residues. CDR3: CASSGSWNETQYF. The CDR3 bases are TGTGCCAGCAGTGGGAGCTGGAACGAGACCCAGTACTTC.

On this clonotype: A read error may be the cause here, since a much bigger clone is one base away. The V gene is TRBV7-9, the J gene TRBJ1-2; D ambiguous. Germline V gene lookup returns CDR1 SEHNR and CDR2 FQNEAQ (reference sequence). Trimming left V 7 bases short and J 2 bases short, with 8 bases between. The CDR3 totals 12 residues. The CDR3 coding sequence is TGTGCCAGCATAACAGTAAACTATGGCTACACCTTC. The encoded protein is CASITVNYGYTF.

About this clonotype itself: A much larger clonotype is one base distant, so this may be a read error. The J gene is TRBJ2-3, the V gene TRBV4-1; D may match TRBD1 or TRBD2 (5 bases each). The V end was cut by 1 base, the J end by 1 base, with 12 bases between. CDR3 size: 16 residues. Germline V CDR1 and CDR2: MGHRA, YSYEKL. The CDR3 region is CASSQGWGRGTDTQYF. The CDR3 region has the DNA TGCGCCAGCAGCCAAGGGTGGGGGAGAGGCACAGATACGCAGTATTTT.

This clonotype has just one count. One end of the junction varies from germline; a read error may be responsible. V usage is TRBV14 and J usage is TRBJ2-7; TRBD2 agrees at 8 bases. The CDR3 runs 15 residues. CDR1 is SGHDN, CDR2 FVKESK, per germline. The DNA of the CDR3 is TGTGCCAGCAGCCACAGAGGACTAGCTCTCTACGCGCAGTACTTC. Translation gives CASSHRGLALYAQYF. Full variable domain (rest looked up from reference TRBV14 and TRBJ2-7): EAGVTQFPSHSVIEKGQTVTLRCDPISGHDNLYWYRRVMGKEIKFLLHFVKESKQDESGMPNNRFLAERTGGTYSTLKVQPAELEDSGVYFCASSHRGLALYAQYFGPGTRLTVT.

The chain joins TRBV4-3 to TRBJ2-7; D is possibly TRBD2 (6 bases). The CDR3 is 15 amino acids. Trimming cost V 1 base and J 3 bases, with 13 bases left between them. Germline assignment: CDR1 LGHNA and CDR2 YSLEER. CDR3 residues: CASSQGLARNYEQYF. CDR3 nucleotide sequence: TGCGCCAGCAGCCAAGGGCTAGCGAGGAACTACGAGCAGTACTTC.

Ten or more counts support this clonotype. The rearrangement joins TRBV12-3 or TRBV12-4 to TRBJ2-1; TRBD1 aligns across 9 bases. V lost 5 bases and J lost 2; bases outside the gene matches: 4. The CDR3 is 15 residues long. CDR3 coding DNA: TGTGCCAGCAGTCCCGGGACAGGGACCTACAATGAGCAGTTCTTC. Translating it yields CASSPGTGTYNEQFF.

Turning to this clonotype: A single base separates this from a much larger clone, so it may be a read error. The chain employs TRBV4-3 and TRBJ1-1; D remains ambiguous. This CDR3 has 14 amino acids. CDR1 and CDR2 from the germline V gene are LGHNA and YSLEER. V lost 2 bases and J 8 bases, leaving 15 bases between the germline ends. CDR3 nucleotides: TGCGCCAGCAGCCAAATGGGGTTATCGAGGGAAGCTTTCTTT. Its protein product is CASSQMGLSREAFF.

This clonotype occurred a few times. The chain couples TRBV2 to TRBJ1-2; D gene unclear. Germline V gives CDR1 SNHLY, CDR2 FYNNEI. V gave up 10 bases and J gave up 6 bases, with 15 bases separating them. This CDR3 spans 12 amino acids. The DNA for the CDR3 is TGTGCCACTCTAAGGTCTCCCGATGGCTACACCTTC. It yields the protein CATLRSPDGYTF.

This sequence joins TRBV9 and TRBJ2-5, with TRBD1 as a possible D gene (6 bases). The CDR3 consists of 13 residues. Between the trimmed V and J ends, which lost 3 bases and 3 bases, there was a span of 9 bases. Germline CDR1 is SGDLS and CDR2 is YYNGEE. The CDR3 is CASSADSEETQYF. CDR3 DNA sequence: TGTGCCAGCAGCGCGGACAGTGAAGAGACCCAGTACTTC.

Concerning this clonotype itself: With a much larger clone just one base away, this may be a read error. The chain uses TRBV5-1 and TRBJ1-4; tentatively, D is TRBD1 (5 bases). Germline V CDR1 and CDR2: SGHRS, YFSETQ. CDR3 length: 16 residues. CDR3 amino acids: CASSLEGTSTNGKLFF. CDR3 sequence (DNA): TGCGCCAGCAGCTTGGAAGGGACCTCGACTAATGGAAAACTGTTTTTT.

The table lists this clonotype with many counts. The V gene is TRBV7-6, the J gene TRBJ2-2; the match to TRBD1 covers 9 bases. The V and J ends lost 5 bases and 5 bases, in that order; junction bases with no gene match: 3. The CDR3 is 14 amino acids. Germline V lookup: CDR1 SGHVS, CDR2 FNYEAQ. The CDR3 nucleotides are TGTGCCAGCAGCACCGGGACAGGGACCGGGGAGCTGTTTTTT. Amino acids: CASSTGTGTGELFF.

This clonotype was seen ten or more times. The chain couples TRBV2 to TRBJ2-5, with 8 bases that match TRBD1. Germline trimming cut 1 base from V and 5 bases from J; bases unmatched to any gene: 9. From germline, CDR1 is SNHLY and CDR2 FYNNEI. The CDR3 runs 16 residues. The CDR3: CASSEVGQGHLETQYF. In nucleotides, the CDR3 is TGTGCCAGCAGTGAAGTAGGACAGGGCCACCTCGAGACCCAGTACTTC.

This clonotype was recorded many times. The chain recombines TRBV7-9 with TRBJ2-1; 11 bases line up with TRBD2. V shed 5 bases, J shed 14 bases, and the junction held 8 bases outside the gene matches. Germline loops: CDR1 SEHNR, CDR2 FQNEAQ (reference sequence). The CDR3 has 13 amino acids. The chain's CDR3 is CASSVGLADSEFF. The CDR3 DNA follows: TGTGCCAGCAGCGTGGGACTAGCGGACTCTGAGTTCTTC.

This clonotype was detected only a few times. The V call is TRBV2, the J call TRBJ1-2; D is undetermined. The ends were cut back, 3 bases at V and 4 bases at J, with 12 bases in the middle. CDR1 SNHLY and CDR2 FYNNEI come from the germline V gene. The CDR3 sequence is 14 residues long. The CDR3 spells CASSEMQGPYGYTF. Here the CDR3 DNA reads TGTGCCAGCAGTGAGATGCAAGGGCCCTATGGCTACACCTTC.

This clonotype appeared a few times. The CDR3 spells CASSYSTSRSTDTQYF. The DNA of the CDR3 is TGTGCCAGCAGTTACTCGACAAGCCGTAGCACAGATACGCAGTATTTT. The chain couples TRBV6-2 or TRBV6-3 to TRBJ2-3; D call uncertain. V lost 0 bases and J lost 0, with 10 bases in between. Germline V gene data show CDR1 as MNHEY and CDR2 as SVGEGT. The CDR3 length is 16 residues.

This clonotype has at least ten counts. The V gene is TRBV27, the J gene TRBJ1-3, with a possible D match to TRBD1 (6 bases). Trimming stripped 6 bases from V and 2 bases from J, with 8 bases between. There are 13 residues in the CDR3. The V gene's germline CDR1 is MNHEY and CDR2 SMNVEV (reference sequence). In DNA, the CDR3 is TGTGCCAGCAGCAGGACAGCTGGAAACACCATATATTTT. Its protein is CASSRTAGNTIYF.

This clonotype was counted many times. The chain joins TRBV5-8 to TRBJ2-3; TRBD1 matches 10 bases. After removal of 4 bases from V and 5 bases from J, the junction contained 10 bases not matched to a gene. CDR3 length: 16 residues. CDR1 and CDR2 from the germline V gene are SGHTS and YDEGEE. The CDR3 nucleotides are TGTGCCAGCAGCATTGAGGGGACAGGGGTGATAGATACGCAGTATTTT. This sequence encodes CASSIEGTGVIDTQYF.

This clonotype was found a few times. The chain uses TRBV12-3 or TRBV12-4 and TRBJ1-1, with D possibly matching TRBD1 (6 bases). CDR3 length: 15 amino acids. Trimming removed 4 bases at V and 4 bases at J, with 16 bases between. CDR3: CASSSPGARVTEAFF. For the CDR3, the DNA is TGTGCCAGCAGTTCCCCGGGGGCCAGGGTCACTGAAGCTTTCTTT.

This CDR3 reads CASSRPGRAYEQYF. CDR3 coding DNA: TGTGCCAGCAGCCGACCGGGACGGGCCTACGAGCAGTACTTC. The chain couples TRBV3-1 to TRBJ2-7; perhaps D is TRBD1 or TRBD2 (5 bases each). Deletions cut 4 bases from V and 2 bases from J, with 12 bases between. This CDR3 is 14 amino acids long. Germline V gives CDR1 LGHDT, CDR2 YNNKEL (reference sequence).

This clonotype has a count of ten or more. The J gene is TRBJ2-3, the V gene TRBV7-9; D gene ambiguous. V was pared by 0 bases and J by 5 bases, with 3 bases between. Looked up from germline, CDR1 is SEHNR and CDR2 is FQNEAQ (reference sequence). The CDR3 sequence is 12 residues long. In DNA form, the CDR3 reads TGTGCCAGCAGCTTAGCCGTAGATACGCAGTATTTT. This translates into CASSLAVDTQYF.

The V and J genes are TRBV27 and TRBJ2-7, with a possible D match to TRBD2 (6 bases). In germline, CDR1 is MNHEY, CDR2 SMNVEV (reference sequence). V lost 5 bases, J lost 4 bases, and 18 bases lay in between. CDR3 length: 15 amino acids. CDR3 nucleotides: TGTGCCAGCAGTATACAGACGGGACTTTGGTACGAGCAGTACTTC. It encodes CASSIQTGLWYEQYF.

The J gene is TRBJ1-1, the V gene TRBV12-3 or TRBV12-4; tentatively, D is TRBD1 (5 bases). With 5 bases removed from V and 0 bases from J, the gap between germline ends came to 13 bases. This CDR3 is built from 15 residues. Written as DNA, the CDR3 is TGTGCCAGCAGTGGTGACAGACACATGAACACTGAAGCTTTCTTT. It translates to CASSGDRHMNTEAFF.

This clonotype was counted ten times or more. V is TRBV4-3 and J is TRBJ2-2, with 8 bases aligning to TRBD1. CDR1 and CDR2 (germline): LGHNA, YSLEER. This CDR3 comprises 15 residues. Trimming took 2 bases from V and 8 from J; bases not matched to a gene: 7. DNA of the CDR3: TGCGCCAGCAGCCAAAGTCAGGGGGCGATAGGGGAGCTGTTTTTT. Protein product: CASSQSQGAIGELFF.